The clone carrying this T cell receptor beta chain was seen a few times. The antigen is unknown. The germline CDR1 and CDR2 sequences are DFQATT and SNEGSKA (reference sequence). The CDR3 runs to 14 residues. V shed 6 bases, J shed 6 bases, and the junction held 7 bases outside the gene matches. The data derive from a study of vaccination and CD4 T cells after COVID-19. Study as a whole: Nasal swab PCR had shown SARS-CoV-2 positivity in the convalescent patients (roughly 10 mild cases, one severe case).

Treatment given: approximately 9-day PBMC culture with coronavirus spike peptide pools or control peptides (ViraFEST assay). Per-well cultures of two million PBMCs received around 10 IU/ml IL-2 and 9 to 10 ug/ml peptide pools. Oncomine TCR Beta short-read sequencing was applied to DNA from cultured CD4+ T cells. MiXCR, applied by TCRdb to the PCR reads, yields one record per CDR3 protein. Here the sample spans fewer than 15,000 distinct CDR3 sequences, around two fifths being singletons. The chain joins TRBV20-1 to TRBJ1-3; 11 bases map to TRBD1. The TCR originated in a human donor who had recovered from COVID-19. Sequenced sample: CD4+ T cells from blood, cultured in vitro. The CDR3 reads CSALDRGPSNTIYF. The CDR3 DNA sequence: TGCAGTGCGCTGGACAGGGGGCCATCAAACACCATATATTTT.